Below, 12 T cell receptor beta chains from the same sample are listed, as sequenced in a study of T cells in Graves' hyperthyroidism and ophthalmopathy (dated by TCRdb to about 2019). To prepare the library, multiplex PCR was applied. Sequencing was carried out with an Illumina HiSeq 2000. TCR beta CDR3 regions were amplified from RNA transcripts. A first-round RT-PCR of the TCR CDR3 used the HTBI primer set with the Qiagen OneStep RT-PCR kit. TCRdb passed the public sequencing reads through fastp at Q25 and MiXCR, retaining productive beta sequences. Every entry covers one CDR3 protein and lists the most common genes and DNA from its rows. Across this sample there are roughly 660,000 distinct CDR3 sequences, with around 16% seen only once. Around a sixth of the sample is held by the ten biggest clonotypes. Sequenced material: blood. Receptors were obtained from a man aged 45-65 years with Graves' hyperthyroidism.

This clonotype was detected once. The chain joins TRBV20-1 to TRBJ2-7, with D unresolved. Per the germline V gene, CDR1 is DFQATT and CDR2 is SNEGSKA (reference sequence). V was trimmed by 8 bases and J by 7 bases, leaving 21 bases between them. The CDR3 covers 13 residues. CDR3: CSSTPPGIKEQYF. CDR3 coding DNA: TGCAGTTCGACACCCCCGGGCATCAAAGAGCAGTACTTC.

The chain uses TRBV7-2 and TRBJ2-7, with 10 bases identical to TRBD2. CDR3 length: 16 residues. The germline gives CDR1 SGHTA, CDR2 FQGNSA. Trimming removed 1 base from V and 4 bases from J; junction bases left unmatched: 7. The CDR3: CASSLVASGRWYEQYF. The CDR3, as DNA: TGTGCCAGCAGCTTAGTTGCTAGCGGGAGATGGTACGAGCAGTACTTC.

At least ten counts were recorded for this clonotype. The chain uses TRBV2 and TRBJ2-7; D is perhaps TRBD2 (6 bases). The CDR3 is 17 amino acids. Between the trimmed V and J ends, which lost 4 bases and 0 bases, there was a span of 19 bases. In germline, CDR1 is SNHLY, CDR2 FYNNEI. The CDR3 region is CASSVAGTGRSSYEQYF. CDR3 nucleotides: TGTGCCAGCAGTGTCGCAGGGACTGGGCGAAGCTCCTACGAGCAGTACTTC.

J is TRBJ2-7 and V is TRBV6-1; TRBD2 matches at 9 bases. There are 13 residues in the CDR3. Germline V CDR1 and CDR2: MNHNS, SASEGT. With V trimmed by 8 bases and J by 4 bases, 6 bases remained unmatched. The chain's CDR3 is CASALSGRYEQYF. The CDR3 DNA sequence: TGTGCCAGCGCACTGAGCGGGAGGTACGAGCAGTACTTC.

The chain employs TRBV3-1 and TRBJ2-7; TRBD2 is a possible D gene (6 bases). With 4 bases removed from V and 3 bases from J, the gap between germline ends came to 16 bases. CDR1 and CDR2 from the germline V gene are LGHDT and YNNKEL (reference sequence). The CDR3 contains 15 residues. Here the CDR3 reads CASSRLGEVLYEQYF. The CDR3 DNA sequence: TGTGCCAGCAGCCGCCTAGGGGAGGTCCTCTACGAGCAGTACTTC.

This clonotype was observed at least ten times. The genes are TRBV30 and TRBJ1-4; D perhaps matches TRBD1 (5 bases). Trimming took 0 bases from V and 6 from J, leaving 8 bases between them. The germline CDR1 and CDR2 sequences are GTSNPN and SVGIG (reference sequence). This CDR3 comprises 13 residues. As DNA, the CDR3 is TGTGCCTGGAGTGTACGGGACTATGAAAAACTGTTTTTT. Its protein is CAWSVRDYEKLFF.

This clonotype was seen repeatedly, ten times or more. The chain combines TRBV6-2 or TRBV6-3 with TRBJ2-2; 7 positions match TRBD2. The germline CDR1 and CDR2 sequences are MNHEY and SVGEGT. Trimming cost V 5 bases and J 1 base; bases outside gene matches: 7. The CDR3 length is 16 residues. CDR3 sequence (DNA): TGTGCCAGCAGTACCCAAGCGGGGATGAACACCGGGGAGCTGTTTTTT. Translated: CASSTQAGMNTGELFF.

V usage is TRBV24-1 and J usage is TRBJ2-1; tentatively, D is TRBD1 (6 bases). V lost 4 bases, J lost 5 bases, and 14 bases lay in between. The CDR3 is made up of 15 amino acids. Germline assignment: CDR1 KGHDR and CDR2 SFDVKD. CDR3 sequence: CATSEGAGPHNEQFF. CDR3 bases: TGTGCCACCAGTGAGGGGGCAGGGCCCCACAATGAGCAGTTCTTC.

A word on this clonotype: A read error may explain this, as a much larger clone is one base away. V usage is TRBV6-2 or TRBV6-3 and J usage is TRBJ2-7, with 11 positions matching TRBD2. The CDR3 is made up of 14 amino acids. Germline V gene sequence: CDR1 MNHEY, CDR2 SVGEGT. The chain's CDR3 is CAGSPTSGTYEQYF. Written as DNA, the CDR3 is TGTGCCGGCAGTCCGACTAGCGGGACCTACGAGCAGTACTTC.

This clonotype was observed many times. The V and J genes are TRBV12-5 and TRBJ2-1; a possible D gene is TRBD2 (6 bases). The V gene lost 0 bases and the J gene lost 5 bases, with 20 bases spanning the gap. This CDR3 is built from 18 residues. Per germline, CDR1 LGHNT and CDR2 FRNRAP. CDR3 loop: CASGLVHPSRGRNNEQFF. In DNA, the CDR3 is TGTGCTAGTGGTTTGGTACACCCCAGCAGAGGGAGGAACAATGAGCAGTTCTTC. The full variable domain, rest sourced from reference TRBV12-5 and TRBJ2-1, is DARVTQTPRHKVTEMGQEVTMRCQPILGHNTVFWYRQTMMQGLELLAYFRNRAPLDDSGMPKDRFSAEMPDATLATLKIQPSEPRDSAVYFCASGLVHPSRGRNNEQFFGPGTRLTVL.

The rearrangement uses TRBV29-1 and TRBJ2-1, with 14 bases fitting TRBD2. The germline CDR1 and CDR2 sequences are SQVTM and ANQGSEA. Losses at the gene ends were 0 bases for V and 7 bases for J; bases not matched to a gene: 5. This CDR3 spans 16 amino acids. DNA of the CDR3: TGCAGCGTTGAAGATCTGAGGACTAGCGGGAGGAATGAGCAGTTCTTC. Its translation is CSVEDLRTSGRNEQFF.

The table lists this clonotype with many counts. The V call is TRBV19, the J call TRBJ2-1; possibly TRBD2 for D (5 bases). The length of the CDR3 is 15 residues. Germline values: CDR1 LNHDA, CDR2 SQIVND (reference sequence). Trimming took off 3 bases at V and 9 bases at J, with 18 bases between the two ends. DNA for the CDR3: TGTGCCAGTAGTATCGGGATTCCACGAAGGGTTGAGCAGTTCTTC. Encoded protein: CASSIGIPRRVEQFF.